The 30 T cell receptor beta chains below come from one sample, sequenced in a study of OX40 agonist ivuxolimab in advanced cancers. Produced via immunoSEQ multiplex PCR; TCRdb's table is partial and in-frame only. The sample has more than 65,000 clones; about 88% are singletons. Material: CD4+ or CD8+ T cells sorted from blood, obtained in a trial of the OX40 agonist ivuxolimab. These receptor sequences come from an adult with an advanced solid tumor such as melanoma, head and neck, liver or kidney cancer.

The CDR3 sequence is CASSSREGVATNEKLFF. Written as DNA, the CDR3 is TGTGCCAGCAGCTCCCGGGAGGGGGTTGCAACTAATGAAAAACTGTTTTTT. The chain has TRBV7-9 and TRBJ1-4; D is possibly TRBD1 (6 bases). The germline CDR1 and CDR2 sequences are SEHNR and FQNEAQ (reference sequence). V shed 4 bases and J shed 0 bases, with 15 bases lying between them. The CDR3 spans 17 residues.

The chain employs TRBV4-1 and TRBJ2-1; D not resolved. V lost 0 bases, J lost 1 base, and 7 bases lay in between. Germline-derived CDR1 and CDR2 are MGHRA and YSYEKL. CDR3 size: 15 residues. The CDR3 DNA sequence: TGCGCCAGCAGCCAAGATGGCAGGTCCTACAATGAGCAGTTCTTC. As protein: CASSQDGRSYNEQFF.

This clone appeared once. The chain uses TRBV5-1 and TRBJ2-7, with 7 positions matching TRBD2. V lost 2 bases and J lost 7; bases outside the gene matches: 9. This CDR3 is built from 14 residues. Germline CDR1 and CDR2: SGHRS and YFSETQ. CDR3 protein: CASSFEGRVSEQYF. CDR3 nucleotide sequence: TGCGCCAGCAGCTTTGAAGGGAGGGTGAGTGAGCAGTACTTC.

The chain employs TRBV4-1 and TRBJ2-3; 8 nucleotides line up with TRBD2. Unmatched junction bases numbered 3, after V lost 2 bases and J lost 2 bases. This CDR3 spans 15 amino acids. Per germline, CDR1 MGHRA and CDR2 YSYEKL. CDR3 DNA: TGCGCCAGCAGCCAAAGGGGACTAGACACAGATACGCAGTATTTT. Its translation is CASSQRGLDTDTQYF.

The chain links TRBV19 to TRBJ1-5; the D gene is possibly TRBD1 (5 bases). CDR1 and CDR2 (germline): LNHDA, SQIVND (reference sequence). CDR3 size: 14 residues. Trimming took off 5 bases at V and 3 bases at J, with 11 bases between the two ends. The CDR3 sequence: CASSPRVPNQPQHF. As DNA, the CDR3 is TGTGCCAGTAGTCCCAGGGTTCCCAATCAGCCCCAGCATTTT.

This clone was recorded only once. The chain recombines TRBV29-1 with TRBJ2-2; weak D call: TRBD1 (6 bases). The CDR3 sequence is 14 residues long. Germline CDR1 SQVTM, CDR2 ANQGSEA. Trimming stripped 4 bases from V and 3 bases from J, with 12 bases between. CDR3 nucleotide sequence: TGCAGCGTTGCCCAGGGGATGGACACCGGGGAGCTGTTTTTT. Its protein is CSVAQGMDTGELFF.

The genes are TRBV15 and TRBJ2-6; D may be TRBD1 (7 bases). The germline gives CDR1 LNHNV, CDR2 YYDKDF (reference sequence). The CDR3 totals 17 residues. V gave up 0 bases and J gave up 4 bases, with 13 bases separating them. This chain's CDR3 is CATSRDGRGAGANVLTF. CDR3 bases: TGTGCCACCAGCAGAGATGGCAGGGGGGCGGGGGCCAACGTCCTGACTTTC.

The rearrangement joins TRBV28 to TRBJ1-5, with D possibly matching TRBD1 (6 bases). Per germline, CDR1 MDHEN and CDR2 SYDVKM. The CDR3 spans 15 residues. Deletions cut 3 bases from V and 0 bases from J, with 9 bases between. CDR3 sequence reads: CASSFGGHSNQPQHF. CDR3 bases: TGTGCCAGCAGTTTCGGGGGACATAGCAATCAGCCCCAGCATTTT. Full variable domain (outside the CDR3, taken from reference TRBV28 and TRBJ1-5): DVKVTQSSRYLVKRTGEKVFLECVQDMDHENMFWYRQDPGLGLRLIYFSYDVKMKEKGDIPEGYSVSREKKERFSLILESASTNQTSMYLCASSFGGHSNQPQHFGDGTRLSIL.

This chain joins TRBV19 and TRBJ2-2; possibly TRBD1 or TRBD2 for D (5 bases each). V was trimmed by 7 bases and J by 5 bases, leaving 20 bases between them. Germline V gene lookup returns CDR1 LNHDA and CDR2 SQIVND (reference sequence). This CDR3 comprises 16 residues. In nucleotides, the CDR3 is TGTGCCAGTACCCCTGGGAGCACAGGCGGTACCGGGGAGCTGTTTTTT. It yields the protein CASTPGSTGGTGELFF.

V is TRBV7-6 and J is TRBJ2-3; 9 bases align to TRBD2. V shed 5 bases and J 4 bases; nucleotides not matched to a gene: 19. The germline gives CDR1 SGHVS, CDR2 FNYEAQ. The CDR3 is 19 residues long. This CDR3 is CASSHPLSLAGEKADTQYF. DNA for the CDR3: TGTGCCAGCAGCCATCCCCTTTCTTTAGCGGGAGAGAAGGCAGATACGCAGTATTTT.

The chain couples TRBV5-6 to TRBJ1-1, with a weak D call TRBD1 (6 bases). Trimming stripped 0 bases from V and 3 bases from J, with 6 bases between. This CDR3 is built from 13 residues. Germline values: CDR1 SGHDT, CDR2 YYEEEE. The CDR3 spells CASSLAGDTEAFF. CDR3 coding DNA: TGTGCCAGCAGCTTGGCAGGGGACACTGAAGCTTTCTTT.

The rearrangement joins TRBV7-9 to TRBJ2-3; D remains unclear. The CDR3 has 11 residues. Germline-derived CDR1 and CDR2 are SEHNR and FQNEAQ (reference sequence). V was pared by 2 bases and J by 6 bases, with 3 bases between. The CDR3 DNA is TGTGCCAGCAGCTTATCCGATACGCAGTATTTT. Translated, it gives CASSLSDTQYF.

The rearrangement links TRBV2 to TRBJ2-7; the D gene is possibly TRBD1 (6 bases). The V end was cut by 4 bases, the J end by 1 base, with 14 bases between. Germline V gene lookup returns CDR1 SNHLY and CDR2 FYNNEI. The length of the CDR3 is 15 residues. The CDR3 DNA sequence: TGTGCCAGCAGTGGAGCCCGAACAGGGTCCTACGAGCAGTACTTC. Protein: CASSGARTGSYEQYF. Together with reference TRBV2 and TRBJ2-7, the CDR3 gives the full variable domain: EPEVTQTPSHQVTQMGQEVILRCVPISNHLYFYWYRQILGQKVEFLVSFYNNEISEKSEIFDDQFSVERPDGSNFTLKIRSTKLEDSAMYFCASSGARTGSYEQYFGPGTRLTVT.

The chain carries TRBV6-1 and TRBJ2-5; D uncertain. The V and J ends lost 4 bases and 2 bases respectively, with 11 bases between them. Germline V CDR1 and CDR2: MNHNS, SASEGT. CDR3 length: 14 amino acids. CDR3 in amino acids: CASSGRAGQETQYF. The CDR3 coding sequence is TGTGCCAGCAGTGGTCGGGCAGGACAAGAGACCCAGTACTTC.

This chain links TRBV7-2 with TRBJ1-2, with TRBD1 matching 10 bases. This CDR3 region has 15 residues. Germline V gene sequence: CDR1 SGHTA, CDR2 FQGNSA. The trim removed 3 bases at V and 7 bases at J, leaving 8 bases unmatched. The CDR3 DNA sequence: TGTGCCAGCAGCTTTATCGGGACAGGGGAAGGTGGCTACACCTTC. It codes for CASSFIGTGEGGYTF.

The chain uses TRBV19 and TRBJ2-7; tentatively, D is TRBD1 or TRBD2 (5 bases each). Germline assignment: CDR1 LNHDA and CDR2 SQIVND (reference sequence). This CDR3 contains 15 residues. V lost 3 bases and J lost 0, with 12 bases in between. CDR3 bases: TGTGCCAGTAGTATCCGGGACGCAAGCTCCTACGAGCAGTACTTC. This codes for CASSIRDASSYEQYF.

On this clone: Sequence at one end of the junction differs from germline and may be a read error. The rearrangement links TRBV6-5 to TRBJ1-4; D is possibly TRBD1 (5 bases). The length of the CDR3 is 15 residues. Germline CDR1 and CDR2: MNHEY and SVGAGI. CDR3 in DNA: TGTGCCAGCACCGCAGGGAGAGCGGCTAATGAAAAACTGCTTTTT. This translates into CASTAGRAANEKLLF.

The chain is built from TRBV25-1 and TRBJ1-4; D call uncertain. The CDR3 sequence is 11 residues long. Trimming removed 5 bases from V and 6 bases from J, with 4 bases in between. Germline assignment: CDR1 MGHDK and CDR2 SYGVNS. CDR3 amino acids: CASSPDEKLFF. The CDR3 coding sequence is TGTGCCAGCAGTCCGGATGAAAAACTGTTTTTT.

This sequence joins TRBV6-6 and TRBJ2-5; D possibly uses TRBD1 or TRBD2 (5 bases each). V was cut by 8 bases and J by 5 bases, with 12 bases left in between. Germline V gene lookup returns CDR1 MNHNY and CDR2 SVGAGI (reference sequence). The CDR3 length is 12 residues. CDR3: CASSPGLETQYF. The CDR3 DNA sequence: TGTGCCAGCTCTCCGGGGCTGGAGACCCAGTACTTC.

The rearrangement joins TRBV18 to TRBJ1-2; TRBD1 is a possible D gene (5 bases). This CDR3 spans 14 amino acids. Trimming took off 3 bases at V and 10 bases at J, with 18 bases between the two ends. From germline, CDR1 is KGHSH and CDR2 LQKENI. The CDR3 here is CASSPGTGPAAYTF. The CDR3, as DNA: TGTGCCAGCTCACCTGGTACAGGCCCCGCGGCCTACACCTTC.

The chain uses TRBV6-1 and TRBJ2-7; no reliable D call. The ends were cut back, 1 base at V and 0 bases at J, with 7 bases in the middle. The germline V gene has CDR1 MNHNS and CDR2 SASEGT. This CDR3 comprises 14 residues. The CDR3 DNA reads as TGTGCCAGCAGTGAAGAAGCCAGCTCCTACGAGCAGTACTTC. This sequence encodes CASSEEASSYEQYF.

The chain's CDR3 is CASPPGTGHLNQPQHF. The CDR3 DNA reads TGTGCCAGCCCTCCGGGCACGGGACACCTCAATCAGCCCCAGCATTTT. The V gene is TRBV28, the J gene TRBJ1-5; D might be TRBD1 (6 bases). Between the trimmed V and J ends, which lost 8 bases and 3 bases, there was a span of 20 bases. Looked up from germline, CDR1 is MDHEN and CDR2 is SYDVKM. This CDR3 is 16 amino acids long. The full variable domain, rest sourced from reference TRBV28 and TRBJ1-5, is DVKVTQSSRYLVKRTGEKVFLECVQDMDHENMFWYRQDPGLGLRLIYFSYDVKMKEKGDIPEGYSVSREKKERFSLILESASTNQTSMYLCASPPGTGHLNQPQHFGDGTRLSIL.

The rearrangement joins TRBV11-3 to TRBJ2-5; maybe TRBD1 (5 bases). Trimming took 1 base from V and 1 from J, leaving 10 bases between them. Germline assignment: CDR1 SGHNT and CDR2 YENEEA. The length of the CDR3 is 15 residues. CDR3 protein: CASSLGTRIQETQYF. The CDR3 DNA follows: TGTGCCAGCAGCTTAGGGACACGGATCCAAGAGACCCAGTACTTC.

This clone came up once. The chain uses TRBV4-2 and TRBJ2-5, with unresolved D. The germline CDR1 and CDR2 sequences are LGHNA and YNFKEQ. Trimming cost V 1 base and J 0 bases, with 9 bases left between them. There are 15 residues in the CDR3. In DNA form, the CDR3 reads TGTGCCAGCAGCCAAGCGGCCGCAGACCAAGAGACCCAGTACTTC. Amino acids: CASSQAAADQETQYF.

The table lists this clone with a few counts. The V and J genes are TRBV15 and TRBJ1-1; a weak D match, TRBD1 (5 bases). Looked up from germline, CDR1 is LNHNV and CDR2 is YYDKDF (reference sequence). This CDR3 is 15 amino acids long. V lost 1 base, J lost 6 bases, and 15 bases lay in between. The chain's CDR3 is CATSRVAGIVSEAFF. CDR3 bases: TGTGCCACCAGCAGAGTGGCAGGGATTGTTTCTGAAGCTTTCTTT. The full variable domain, with the rest looked up from reference TRBV15 and TRBJ1-1, is DAMVIQNPRYQVTQFGKPVTLSCSQTLNHNVMYWYQQKSSQAPKLLFHYYDKDFNNEADTPDNFQSRRPNTSFCFLDIRSPGLGDTAMYLCATSRVAGIVSEAFFGQGTRLTVV.

The CDR3 region is CASSDTSGRNYEQYF. The CDR3 coding sequence is TGTGCCAGCAGCGACACTAGCGGGAGAAACTACGAGCAGTACTTC. This rearrangement joins TRBV2 to TRBJ2-7; 11 bases match TRBD2. CDR3 length equals 15 residues. Trimming cost V 6 bases and J 3 bases; bases outside gene matches: 7. Germline V gene sequence: CDR1 SNHLY, CDR2 FYNNEI.

This clone came up once. The chain recombines TRBV7-2 with TRBJ2-3, with 9 positions matching TRBD2. This CDR3 spans 18 amino acids. V trimming: 1 base; J trimming: 3 bases; junction bases outside the gene matches: 11. Germline CDR1 SGHTA, CDR2 FQGNSA. The CDR3 DNA sequence: TGTGCCAGCAGCTTAGTATCGCCCTGGGCGGGAGGGACAGATACGCAGTATTTT. This gives the protein CASSLVSPWAGGTDTQYF.

The chain carries TRBV5-1 and TRBJ1-5; 9 nucleotides agree with TRBD1. This CDR3 region has 15 residues. The V gene end was trimmed by 0 bases and the J gene end by 7 bases; junction bases not matched to a gene: 5. Germline lookup yields CDR1 SGHRS and CDR2 YFSETQ. The CDR3 region is CASSLGGQGGQPQHF. The CDR3 coding sequence is TGCGCCAGCAGCTTGGGGGGACAGGGCGGGCAGCCCCAGCATTTT.

The J gene is TRBJ1-1, the V gene TRBV4-2; maybe TRBD1 (5 bases). V lost 7 bases to trimming and J lost 1 base, with 10 bases between them. CDR1 LGHNA and CDR2 YNFKEQ come from the germline V gene. CDR3 length equals 13 residues. The CDR3: CASTLQGNTEAFF. DNA for the CDR3: TGTGCCAGCACCCTCCAGGGGAACACTGAAGCTTTCTTT.

The CDR3 DNA reads as TGTGCCAGCTACGAAGACAGGTTCTCTGGGGCCAACGTCCTGACTTTC. Its translation is CASYEDRFSGANVLTF. The chain has TRBV18 and TRBJ2-6; D possibly corresponds to TRBD1 (6 bases). This CDR3 is built from 16 residues. CDR1 and CDR2 from the germline V gene are KGHSH and LQKENI. V lost 7 bases and J lost 0, with 13 bases in between.